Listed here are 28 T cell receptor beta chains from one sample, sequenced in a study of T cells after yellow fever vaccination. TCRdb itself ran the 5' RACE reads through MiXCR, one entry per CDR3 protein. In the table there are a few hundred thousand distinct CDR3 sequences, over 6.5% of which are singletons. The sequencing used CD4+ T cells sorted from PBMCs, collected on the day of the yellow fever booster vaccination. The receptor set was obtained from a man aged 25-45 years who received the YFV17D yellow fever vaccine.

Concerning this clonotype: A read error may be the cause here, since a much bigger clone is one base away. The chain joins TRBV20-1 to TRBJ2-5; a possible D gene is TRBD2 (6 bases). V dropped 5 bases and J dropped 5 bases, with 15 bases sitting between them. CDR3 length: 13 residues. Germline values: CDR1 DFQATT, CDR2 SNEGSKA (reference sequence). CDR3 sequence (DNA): TGCAGTGCTGGTGGGGGAGGAAATGAGACCCAGTACTTC. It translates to CSAGGGGNETQYF.

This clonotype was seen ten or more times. The CDR3 here is CAAVGGPRNEQFF. The CDR3, as DNA: TGTGCCGCCGTGGGAGGGCCGAGGAATGAGCAGTTCTTC. This chain joins TRBV28 and TRBJ2-1, with 7 nucleotides matching TRBD2. J lost 7 bases, V lost 11 bases, and 11 bases had no gene match. Germline CDR1 MDHEN, CDR2 SYDVKM. The CDR3 is made up of 13 amino acids. Using reference TRBV28 and TRBJ2-1 for the parts outside the CDR3, the full variable domain is DVKVTQSSRYLVKRTGEKVFLECVQDMDHENMFWYRQDPGLGLRLIYFSYDVKMKEKGDIPEGYSVSREKKERFSLILESASTNQTSMYLCAAVGGPRNEQFFGPGTRLTVL.

CDR3 DNA: TGCGCCAGCAGCCCCAACTCCGGGACAGGGACCTACGAGCAGTACTTC. Amino acids: CASSPNSGTGTYEQYF. V gene TRBV5-1 combines with J gene TRBJ2-7; 9 positions agree with TRBD1. The CDR3 consists of 16 residues. V was clipped by 4 bases and J by 2 bases; unmatched bases: 10. Per germline, CDR1 SGHRS and CDR2 YFSETQ.

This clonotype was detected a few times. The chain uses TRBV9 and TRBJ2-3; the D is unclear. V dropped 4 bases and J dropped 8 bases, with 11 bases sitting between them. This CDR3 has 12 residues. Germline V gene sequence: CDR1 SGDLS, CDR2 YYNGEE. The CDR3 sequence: CASSSPWGTQYF. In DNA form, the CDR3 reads TGTGCCAGCAGCTCCCCCTGGGGTACGCAGTATTTT. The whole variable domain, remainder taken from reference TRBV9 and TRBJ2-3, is DSGVTQTPKHLITATGQRVTLRCSPRSGDLSVYWYQQSLDQGLQFLIQYYNGEERAKGNILERFSAQQFPDLHSELNLSSLELGDSALYFCASSSPWGTQYFGPGTRLTVL.

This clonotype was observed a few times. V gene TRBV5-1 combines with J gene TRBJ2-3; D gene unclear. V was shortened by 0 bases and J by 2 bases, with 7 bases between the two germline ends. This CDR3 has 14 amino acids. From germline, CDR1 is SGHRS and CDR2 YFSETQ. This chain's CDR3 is CASSLAQNTDTQYF. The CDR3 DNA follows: TGCGCCAGCAGCTTGGCCCAAAACACAGATACGCAGTATTTT.

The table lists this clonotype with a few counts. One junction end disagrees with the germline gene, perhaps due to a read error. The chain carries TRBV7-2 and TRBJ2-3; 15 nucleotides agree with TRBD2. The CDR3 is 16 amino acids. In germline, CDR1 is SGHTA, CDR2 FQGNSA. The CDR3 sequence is CASSRGLAGGTDTQYF. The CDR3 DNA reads TGTGCCAGCAGCCGGGGACTAGCGGGGGGCACTGATACGCAGTATTTT.

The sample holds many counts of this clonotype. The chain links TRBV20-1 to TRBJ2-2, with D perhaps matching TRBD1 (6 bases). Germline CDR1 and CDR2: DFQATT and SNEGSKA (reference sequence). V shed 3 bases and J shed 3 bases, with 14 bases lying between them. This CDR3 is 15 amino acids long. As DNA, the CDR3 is TGCAGTGCTAGGCCGGAGAGGGGGTACACCGGGGAGCTGTTTTTT. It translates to CSARPERGYTGELFF.

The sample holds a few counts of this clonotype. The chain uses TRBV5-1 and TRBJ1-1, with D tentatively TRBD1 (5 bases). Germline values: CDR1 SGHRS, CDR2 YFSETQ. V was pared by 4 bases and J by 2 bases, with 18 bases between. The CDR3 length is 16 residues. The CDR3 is CASSPRTGTVNTEAFF. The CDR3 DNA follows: TGCGCCAGCAGCCCACGGACCGGGACGGTTAACACTGAAGCTTTCTTT.

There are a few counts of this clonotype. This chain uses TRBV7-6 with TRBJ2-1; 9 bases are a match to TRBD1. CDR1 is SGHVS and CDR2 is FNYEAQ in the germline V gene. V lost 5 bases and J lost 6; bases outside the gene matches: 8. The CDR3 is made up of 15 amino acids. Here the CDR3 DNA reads TGTGCCAGCAGCCTACAGGGGGCTGTAGCCAATGAGCAGTTCTTC. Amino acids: CASSLQGAVANEQFF.

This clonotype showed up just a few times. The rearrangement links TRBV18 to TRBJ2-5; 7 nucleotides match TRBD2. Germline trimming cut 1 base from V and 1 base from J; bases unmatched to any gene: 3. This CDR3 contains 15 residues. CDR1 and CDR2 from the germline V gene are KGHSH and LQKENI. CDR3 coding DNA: TGTGCCAGCTCACCACTAGGCGGGGGCCAAGAGACCCAGTACTTC. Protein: CASSPLGGGQETQYF.

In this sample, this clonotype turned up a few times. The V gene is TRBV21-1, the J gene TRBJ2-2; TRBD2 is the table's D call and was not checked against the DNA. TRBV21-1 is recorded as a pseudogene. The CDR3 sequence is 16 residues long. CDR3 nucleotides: TGTGCCAGCAGCAATACTAGCGGGAGATGGGCCGGGGAGCTGTTTTTT. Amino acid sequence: CASSNTSGRWAGELFF.

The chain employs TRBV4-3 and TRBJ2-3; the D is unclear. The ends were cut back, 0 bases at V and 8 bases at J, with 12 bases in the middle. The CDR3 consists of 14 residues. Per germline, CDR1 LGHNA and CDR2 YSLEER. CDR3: CASSQETRAPTQYF. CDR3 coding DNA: TGCGCCAGCAGCCAAGAAACAAGGGCCCCTACGCAGTATTTT.

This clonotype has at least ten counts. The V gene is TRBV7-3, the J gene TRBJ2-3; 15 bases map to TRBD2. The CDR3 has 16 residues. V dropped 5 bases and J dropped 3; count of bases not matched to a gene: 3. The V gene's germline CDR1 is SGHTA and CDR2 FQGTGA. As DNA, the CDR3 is TGTGCCAGCAGCAAGGGACTAGCGGGAGGTACAGATACGCAGTATTTT. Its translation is CASSKGLAGGTDTQYF.

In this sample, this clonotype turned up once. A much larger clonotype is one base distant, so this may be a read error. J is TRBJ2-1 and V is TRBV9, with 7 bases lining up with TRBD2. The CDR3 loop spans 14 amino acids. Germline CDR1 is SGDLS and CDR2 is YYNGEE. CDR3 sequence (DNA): TGTGCCAGCAGCTCGCGGACTAGAAACAATGACCAGTTCTTC. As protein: CASSSRTRNNDQFF.

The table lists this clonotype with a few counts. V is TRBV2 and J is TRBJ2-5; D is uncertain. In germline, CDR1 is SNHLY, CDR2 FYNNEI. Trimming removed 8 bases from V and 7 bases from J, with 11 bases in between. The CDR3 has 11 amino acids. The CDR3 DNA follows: TGTGCCAGCGGAAAGCTGGGGACCCAGTACTTC. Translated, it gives CASGKLGTQYF.

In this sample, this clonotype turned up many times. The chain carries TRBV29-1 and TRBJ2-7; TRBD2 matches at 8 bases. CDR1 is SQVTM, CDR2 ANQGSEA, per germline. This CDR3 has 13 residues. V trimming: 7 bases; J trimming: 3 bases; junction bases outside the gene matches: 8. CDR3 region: CSAIAGRSYEQYF. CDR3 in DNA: TGCAGCGCTATAGCGGGACGCAGCTACGAGCAGTACTTC.

The CDR3 coding sequence is TGTGCCAGCATCGACTACTTTGACAATGAGCAGTTCTTC. This sequence encodes CASIDYFDNEQFF. The chain is built from TRBV2 and TRBJ2-1, with a possible D match to TRBD2 (5 bases). The germline V gene encodes CDR1 SNHLY and CDR2 FYNNEI. The CDR3 covers 13 residues. Between the trimmed V and J ends, which lost 7 bases and 5 bases, there was a span of 12 bases.

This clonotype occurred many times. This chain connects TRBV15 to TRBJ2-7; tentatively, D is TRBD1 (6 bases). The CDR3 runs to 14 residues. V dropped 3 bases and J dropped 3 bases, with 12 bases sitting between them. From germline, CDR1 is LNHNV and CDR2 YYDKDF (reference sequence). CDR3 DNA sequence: TGTGCCACCAGCAGCCACCAGGGGAACTACGAGCAGTACTTC. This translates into CATSSHQGNYEQYF. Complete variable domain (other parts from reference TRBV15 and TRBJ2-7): DAMVIQNPRYQVTQFGKPVTLSCSQTLNHNVMYWYQQKSSQAPKLLFHYYDKDFNNEADTPDNFQSRRPNTSFCFLDIRSPGLGDTAMYLCATSSHQGNYEQYFGPGTRLTVT.

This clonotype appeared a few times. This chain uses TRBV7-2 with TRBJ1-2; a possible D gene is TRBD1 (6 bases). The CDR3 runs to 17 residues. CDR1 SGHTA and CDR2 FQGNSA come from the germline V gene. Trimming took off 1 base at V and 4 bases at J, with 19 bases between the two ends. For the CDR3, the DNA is TGTGCCAGCAGCTTAGGGCCGCTTCTACAGGGCATCTATGGCTACACCTTC. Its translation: CASSLGPLLQGIYGYTF.

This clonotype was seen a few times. The CDR3 sequence: CASSYISSRGAANQPQHF. The DNA of the CDR3 is TGTGCCAGCAGTTACATTAGTTCGCGGGGGGCAGCTAATCAGCCCCAGCATTTT. V is TRBV6-5 and J is TRBJ1-5; D is perhaps TRBD1 (6 bases). This CDR3 spans 18 amino acids. Between the trimmed V and J ends, which lost 2 bases and 4 bases, there was a span of 21 bases. CDR1 and CDR2 from the germline V gene are MNHEY and SVGAGI.

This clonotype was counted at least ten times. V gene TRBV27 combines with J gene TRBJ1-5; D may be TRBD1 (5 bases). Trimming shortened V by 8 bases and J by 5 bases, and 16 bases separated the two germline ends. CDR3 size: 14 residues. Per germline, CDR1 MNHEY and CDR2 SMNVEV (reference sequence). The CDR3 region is CASGGGRGDQPQHF. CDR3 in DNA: TGTGCCAGCGGCGGAGGGCGGGGCGATCAGCCCCAGCATTTT.

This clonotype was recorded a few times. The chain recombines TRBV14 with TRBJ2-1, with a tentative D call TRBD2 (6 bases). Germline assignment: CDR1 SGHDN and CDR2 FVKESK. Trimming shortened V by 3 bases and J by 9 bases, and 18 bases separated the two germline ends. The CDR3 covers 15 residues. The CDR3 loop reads CASSHRIAEFTEQFF. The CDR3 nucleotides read TGTGCCAGCAGCCACCGAATAGCGGAGTTCACTGAGCAGTTCTTC.

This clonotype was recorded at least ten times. The CDR3 DNA follows: TGTGCCAGCAGCTTAGGAGCAGTCTCGAACACTGAAGCTTTCTTT. Translating it yields CASSLGAVSNTEAFF. This chain links TRBV7-6 with TRBJ1-1; D call uncertain. Germline assignment: CDR1 SGHVS and CDR2 FNYEAQ. Between the trimmed V and J ends, which lost 1 base and 1 base, there was a span of 10 bases. The CDR3 is made up of 15 amino acids.

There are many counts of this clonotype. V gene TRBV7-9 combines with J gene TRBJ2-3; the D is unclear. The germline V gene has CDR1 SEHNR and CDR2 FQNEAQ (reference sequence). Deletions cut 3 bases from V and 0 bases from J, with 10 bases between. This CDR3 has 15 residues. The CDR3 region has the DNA TGTGCCAGCAGCTTTTCTCTCTGGAGCACAGATACGCAGTATTTT. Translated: CASSFSLWSTDTQYF.

CDR3 sequence (DNA): TGCGCCAGCAGCCCTGACAGGGAGTTATACGAGCAGTACTTC. Translated, it gives CASSPDRELYEQYF. The chain employs TRBV4-3 and TRBJ2-7; TRBD1 matches at 7 bases. CDR3 length: 14 amino acids. The germline gives CDR1 LGHNA, CDR2 YSLEER. V lost 4 bases to trimming and J lost 4 bases; unmatched junction nucleotides: 7.

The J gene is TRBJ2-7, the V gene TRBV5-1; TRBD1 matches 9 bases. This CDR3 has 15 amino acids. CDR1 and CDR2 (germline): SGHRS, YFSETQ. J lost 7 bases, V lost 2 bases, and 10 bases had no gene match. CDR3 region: CASSLADRGREEQYF. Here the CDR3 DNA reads TGCGCCAGCAGCTTAGCGGACAGGGGACGTGAAGAGCAGTACTTC. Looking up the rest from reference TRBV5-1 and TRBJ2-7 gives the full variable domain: KAGVTQTPRYLIKTRGQQVTLSCSPISGHRSVSWYQQTPGQGLQFLFEYFSETQRNKGNFPGRFSGRQFSNSRSEMNVSTLELGDSALYLCASSLADRGREEQYFGPGTRLTVT.

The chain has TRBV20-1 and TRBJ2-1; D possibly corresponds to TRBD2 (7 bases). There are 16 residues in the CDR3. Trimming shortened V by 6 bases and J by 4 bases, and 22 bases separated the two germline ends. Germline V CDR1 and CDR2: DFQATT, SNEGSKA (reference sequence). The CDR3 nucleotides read TGCAGTGCCTCTCTAGGGGGGGCAAACCTATACAATGAGCAGTTCTTC. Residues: CSASLGGANLYNEQFF.

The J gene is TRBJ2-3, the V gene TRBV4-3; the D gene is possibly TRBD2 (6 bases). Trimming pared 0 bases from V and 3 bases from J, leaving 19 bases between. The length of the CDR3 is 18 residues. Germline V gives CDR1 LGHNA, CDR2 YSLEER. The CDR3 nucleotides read TGCGCCAGCAGCCAAGAAACGAGAGGATACGGGAGTACAGATACGCAGTATTTT. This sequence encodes CASSQETRGYGSTDTQYF.